What follows are 30 T cell receptor beta chains derived from one specimen sequenced in a study of Graves' ophthalmopathy and Graves' hyperthyroidism. RNA transcripts served as template for amplifying TCR beta CDR3 sequences. First-round RT-PCR employed HTBI primers, with a second-round multiplex PCR after it. TCRdb analysed the multiplex PCR reads with MiXCR anew, one entry per CDR3 protein. Among 660,000 or so distinct CDR3 sequences, under 50% were seen once, and the ten largest hold 3.3%. The sample taken for sequencing was peripheral blood. These receptors all stem from an adult man with Graves' ophthalmopathy.

This clonotype was recorded at least ten times. The rearrangement joins TRBV20-1 to TRBJ2-7; D remains ambiguous. The CDR3 extends over 13 amino acids. CDR1 is DFQATT and CDR2 is SNEGSKA in the germline V gene (reference sequence). Trimming pared 6 bases from V and 3 bases from J, leaving 15 bases between. CDR3 region: CSAQSDSFYEQYF. The CDR3 DNA follows: TGCAGTGCGCAGAGCGACTCTTTCTACGAGCAGTACTTC.

The table lists this clonotype with many counts. The CDR3 DNA reads as TGCAGTGCTAGTGCGGGAGATCTTGGGGACGAGCAGTACTTC. Protein product: CSASAGDLGDEQYF. The chain has TRBV20-1 and TRBJ2-7; the match to TRBD2 covers 7 bases. After removal of 3 bases from V and 5 bases from J, the junction contained 10 bases not matched to a gene. CDR1 and CDR2 from the germline V gene are DFQATT and SNEGSKA (reference sequence). The CDR3 spans 14 residues.

Concerning this clonotype: This may come from a read error, since a much larger clone is one base off. J is TRBJ1-1 and V is TRBV5-5; D may be TRBD1 (5 bases). Germline CDR1 and CDR2: SGHKS and YYEKEE (reference sequence). Trimming stripped 7 bases from V and 4 bases from J, with 17 bases between. The CDR3 is made up of 14 amino acids. The CDR3 DNA reads TGTGCCAGCCGCCAGGGATCGTGGATCACTGAAGCTTTCTTT. Translation gives CASRQGSWITEAFF.

This clonotype was detected only a few times. The chain employs TRBV11-1 and TRBJ1-4, with D perhaps matching TRBD1 (5 bases). Germline assignment: CDR1 SGHAT and CDR2 FQDESV (reference sequence). V was clipped by 4 bases and J by 2 bases, with 14 bases between them. CDR3 size: 16 residues. CDR3 nucleotide sequence: TGTGCCAGCAGCTGGGGGACCGGGGCCACTAATGAAAAACTGTTTTTT. Translation: CASSWGTGATNEKLFF.

V and J are TRBV20-1 and TRBJ1-3; maybe TRBD1 (6 bases). The V gene lost 5 bases and the J gene lost 8 bases, with 16 bases spanning the gap. The CDR3 length is 13 residues. The V gene's germline CDR1 is DFQATT and CDR2 SNEGSKA (reference sequence). CDR3 residues: CSAGGTNGYTIYF. In DNA form, the CDR3 reads TGCAGTGCTGGGGGGACAAATGGCTACACCATATATTTT.

In its sample, this clonotype was seen a few times. V and J are TRBV2 and TRBJ2-5; weak D call: TRBD2 (6 bases). Looked up from germline, CDR1 is SNHLY and CDR2 is FYNNEI. V gave up 6 bases and J gave up 2 bases, with 25 bases separating them. The CDR3 totals 18 residues. The CDR3 reads CASSRISEGAGLQETQYF. CDR3 DNA sequence: TGTGCCAGCAGCCGAATATCCGAAGGAGCGGGCCTACAAGAGACCCAGTACTTC. Combining the CDR3 with reference TRBV2 and TRBJ2-5 gives the whole variable domain EPEVTQTPSHQVTQMGQEVILRCVPISNHLYFYWYRQILGQKVEFLVSFYNNEISEKSEIFDDQFSVERPDGSNFTLKIRSTKLEDSAMYFCASSRISEGAGLQETQYFGPGTRLLVL.

The J gene is TRBJ1-2, the V gene TRBV7-2; D ambiguous. Trimming took off 5 bases at V and 3 bases at J, with 10 bases between the two ends. In germline, CDR1 is SGHTA, CDR2 FQGNSA. The CDR3 is made up of 13 amino acids. The CDR3 DNA reads as TGTGCCAGCAGCCACCGGTCACACTATGGCTACACCTTC. Translation gives CASSHRSHYGYTF.

This chain connects TRBV7-8 to TRBJ2-7; 11 bases match TRBD1. The CDR3 loop spans 17 amino acids. Germline CDR1 is SGHVS and CDR2 is FQNEAQ. V lost 2 bases to trimming and J lost 3 bases; unmatched junction nucleotides: 9. This CDR3 reads CASSLPRTGQGDYEQYF. CDR3 coding DNA: TGTGCCAGCAGCTTACCTCGAACGGGACAGGGGGACTACGAGCAGTACTTC. Together with reference TRBV7-8 and TRBJ2-7, the CDR3 gives the full variable domain: GAGVSQSPRYKVAKRGQDVALRCDPISGHVSLFWYQQALGQGPEFLTYFQNEAQLDKSGLPSDRFFAERPEGSVSTLKIQRTQQEDSAVYLCASSLPRTGQGDYEQYFGPGTRLTVT.

This clonotype was seen many times. This chain joins TRBV12-3 or TRBV12-4 and TRBJ2-7; 9 bases map to TRBD2. CDR3 length: 14 residues. The V and J ends lost 5 bases and 2 bases, in that order; junction bases with no gene match: 4. The DNA for the CDR3 is TGTGCCAGCAGTCTGACTAGCGGTACCTACGAGCAGTACTTC. It encodes CASSLTSGTYEQYF.

This clonotype was picked up many times. For the CDR3, the DNA is TGTGCCAGCAGCTTTGGTACAGAGAACACTGAAGCTTTCTTT. It is translated as CASSFGTENTEAFF. The V and J genes are TRBV7-9 and TRBJ1-1; no clear D. Germline loops: CDR1 SEHNR, CDR2 FQNEAQ (reference sequence). Trimming removed 3 bases from V and 1 base from J, with 9 bases in between. This CDR3 is 14 amino acids long.

There are many counts of this clonotype. V is TRBV12-3 or TRBV12-4 and J is TRBJ1-2; D is perhaps TRBD1 (5 bases). The ends were cut back, 8 bases at V and 0 bases at J, with 19 bases in the middle. The CDR3 has 16 amino acids. CDR3 sequence reads: CASCLSRGGANYGYTF. Here the CDR3 DNA reads TGTGCCAGCTGTCTCTCAAGGGGTGGGGCTAACTATGGCTACACCTTC.

The V and J genes are TRBV5-6 and TRBJ1-2; no clear D gene. Germline loops: CDR1 SGHDT, CDR2 YYEEEE. The V gene lost 7 bases and the J gene lost 8 bases, with 24 bases spanning the gap. The CDR3 loop spans 15 amino acids. CDR3 nucleotide sequence: TGTGCCAGCTCACCAAACGATCGACTCCGTATAGGCTACACCTTC. It specifies CASSPNDRLRIGYTF. Complete variable domain (other parts from reference TRBV5-6 and TRBJ1-2): DAGVTQSPTHLIKTRGQQVTLRCSPKSGHDTVSWYQQALGQGPQFIFQYYEEEERQRGNFPDRFSGHQFPNYSSELNVNALLLGDSALYLCASSPNDRLRIGYTFGSGTRLTVV.

This clonotype was recorded many times. This chain uses TRBV7-9 with TRBJ1-1; the D is unclear. Trimming stripped 5 bases from V and 4 bases from J, with 17 bases between. The CDR3 extends over 15 amino acids. Germline V gene lookup returns CDR1 SEHNR and CDR2 FQNEAQ (reference sequence). CDR3 sequence: CASSATEGRSTEAFF. The CDR3 nucleotides read TGTGCCAGCAGCGCCACCGAAGGGAGGAGCACTGAAGCTTTCTTT.

This clonotype came up many times. V is TRBV29-1 and J is TRBJ2-6; the D is unclear. There are 15 residues in the CDR3. The germline gives CDR1 SQVTM, CDR2 ANQGSEA. Trimming took 2 bases from V and 1 from J, leaving 9 bases between them. The CDR3 DNA reads TGCAGCGTTGAAAAATGGGTTTCTGGGGCCAACGTCCTGACTTTC. Translating it yields CSVEKWVSGANVLTF.

This clonotype was picked up many times. The rearrangement uses TRBV15 and TRBJ1-2; D call uncertain. Trimming stripped 1 base from V and 3 bases from J, with 9 bases between. This CDR3 contains 14 residues. Germline CDR1 reads LNHNV; CDR2 reads YYDKDF (reference sequence). The chain's CDR3 is CATSRGTGDYGYTF. In nucleotides, the CDR3 is TGTGCCACCAGCAGAGGTACGGGAGACTATGGCTACACCTTC.

This clonotype was seen at least ten times. The V and J genes are TRBV12-3 or TRBV12-4 and TRBJ1-5, with no clear D. The CDR3 contains 12 residues. V lost 11 bases to trimming and J lost 0 bases, with 8 bases between them. The CDR3 nucleotides read TGTGCCGTGGCGAATAGCAATCAGCCCCAGCATTTT. Protein sequence: CAVANSNQPQHF.

The chain has TRBV29-1 and TRBJ1-1, with TRBD1 identical over 8 bases. The CDR3 covers 13 residues. Looked up from germline, CDR1 is SQVTM and CDR2 is ANQGSEA. Unmatched junction bases numbered 3, after V lost 4 bases and J lost 2 bases. CDR3 nucleotide sequence: TGCAGCGTTGTGACAGGGGCCAACACTGAAGCTTTCTTT. Its protein is CSVVTGANTEAFF.

This rearrangement joins TRBV5-1 to TRBJ2-2, with unresolved D. Per germline, CDR1 SGHRS and CDR2 YFSETQ. This CDR3 has 15 amino acids. V lost 0 bases to trimming and J lost 7 bases, with 13 bases between them. CDR3 region: CASSLAVSGSGELFF. The CDR3, as DNA: TGCGCCAGCAGCTTGGCCGTCTCAGGTAGCGGGGAGCTGTTTTTT.

This rearrangement joins TRBV10-3 to TRBJ1-5; the match to TRBD1 covers 9 bases. J gave up 7 bases and V 3 bases, and 4 bases lay outside the gene matches. CDR3 length: 14 amino acids. From germline, CDR1 is ENHRY and CDR2 SYGVKD. The CDR3 spells CAISDVTGGQPQHF. As DNA, the CDR3 is TGTGCCATCAGTGATGTGACAGGGGGACAGCCCCAGCATTTT.

This chain uses TRBV9 with TRBJ2-7; D may be TRBD2 (5 bases). Trimming left V 6 bases short and J 3 bases short, with 19 bases between. CDR1 and CDR2 from the germline V gene are SGDLS and YYNGEE. The CDR3 has 15 amino acids. The CDR3 DNA follows: TGTGCCAGCATCCTCCCGGGAATCCCAAACTACGAGCAGTACTTC. This sequence encodes CASILPGIPNYEQYF.

The rearrangement joins TRBV14 to TRBJ1-1; 8 bases fit TRBD1. In germline, CDR1 is SGHDN, CDR2 FVKESK. J gave up 2 bases and V 1 base, and 9 bases lay outside the gene matches. The CDR3 covers 17 residues. DNA of the CDR3: TGTGCCAGCAGCCAAGCAATTTTAGGACAGGGAAACACTGAAGCTTTCTTT. Residues: CASSQAILGQGNTEAFF.

This clonotype was seen many times. This sequence joins TRBV12-3 or TRBV12-4 and TRBJ2-5, with D possibly being TRBD1 (6 bases). Trimming stripped 3 bases from V and 3 bases from J, with 11 bases between. This CDR3 comprises 14 residues. In DNA, the CDR3 is TGTGCCAGCAGTTTCGGTAGGACAGAAGAGACCCAGTACTTC. Amino acids: CASSFGRTEETQYF.

This clonotype occurred a few times. The chain is built from TRBV27 and TRBJ1-4; D is unresolved. The CDR3 has 11 amino acids. Germline CDR1 MNHEY, CDR2 SMNVEV (reference sequence). V lost 8 bases and J 8 bases, leaving 9 bases between the germline ends. The CDR3 here is CASGKGEKLFF. The CDR3, as DNA: TGTGCCAGCGGTAAGGGAGAAAAACTGTTTTTT.

V usage is TRBV4-3 and J usage is TRBJ1-4, with D uncertain. Trimming left V 0 bases short and J 10 bases short, with 15 bases between. The CDR3 length is 15 residues. Germline CDR1 and CDR2: LGHNA and YSLEER. In DNA form, the CDR3 reads TGCGCCAGCAGCCAAGATAATGCGAGGACTGGAAAACTGTTTTTT. Translation: CASSQDNARTGKLFF.

This clonotype was detected many times. This chain links TRBV19 with TRBJ2-6; D is tentatively TRBD1 or TRBD2 (7 bases each). Germline values: CDR1 LNHDA, CDR2 SQIVND (reference sequence). Trimming pared 5 bases from V and 1 base from J, leaving 15 bases between. The CDR3 sequence is 17 residues long. CDR3 in DNA: TGTGCCAGTAGTCCGGCAGGGGGACTATCTGGGGCCAACGTCCTGACTTTC. Translating gives CASSPAGGLSGANVLTF.

Ten or more counts support this clonotype. V is TRBV20-1 and J is TRBJ1-5, with D possibly TRBD1 on 5 matching bases. This CDR3 is built from 14 residues. CDR1 is DFQATT and CDR2 is SNEGSKA in the germline V gene (reference sequence). V was clipped by 4 bases and J by 7 bases, with 17 bases between them. CDR3 sequence reads: CSAILSGGDQPQHF. CDR3 in DNA: TGCAGTGCTATCCTTTCGGGGGGAGACCAGCCCCAGCATTTT.

As concerns this clonotype: A read error may produce the germline difference seen at one junction end. J is TRBJ1-2 and V is TRBV30; D ambiguous. The CDR3 sequence is 13 residues long. Germline V CDR1 and CDR2: GTSNPN, SVGIG (reference sequence). Here the CDR3 reads CAWSVRHNYGYTF. The CDR3 DNA is TGTGCCTGGAGTGTACGACACAACTATGGTTACACCTTC.

This clonotype was observed a handful of times. The chain carries TRBV6-5 and TRBJ2-6, with TRBD1 matching 7 bases. Germline V gene lookup returns CDR1 MNHEY and CDR2 SVGAGI. There are 16 residues in the CDR3. The V segment lost 6 bases and the J segment 3 bases; nucleotides outside the gene matches: 8. The CDR3, as DNA: TGTGCCAGCAGGGCGACAGGGTTAGGTGGGGCCAACGTCCTGACTTTC. It specifies CASRATGLGGANVLTF.

The chain recombines TRBV13 with TRBJ2-7; D perhaps matches TRBD1 (5 bases). This CDR3 spans 14 amino acids. With 3 bases removed from V and 5 bases from J, the gap between germline ends came to 14 bases. The germline gives CDR1 PRHDT, CDR2 FYEKMQ (reference sequence). CDR3 DNA: TGTGCCAGCAGCTTCGGGCAGGGCGTCGACGAGCAGTACTTC. Translating it yields CASSFGQGVDEQYF.

In the case of this clonotype: This clone may be a read error of a much larger clone one base away. V and J are TRBV11-2 and TRBJ1-3; tentative D call: TRBD1 (5 bases). The CDR3 extends over 13 amino acids. The germline CDR1 and CDR2 sequences are SGHAT and FQNNGV. Deletions cut 6 bases from V and 8 bases from J, with 14 bases between. CDR3: CASSVVVGDTIYF. CDR3 in DNA: TGTGCCAGCAGTGTCGTCGTAGGGGACACCATATATTTT.